This T cell receptor beta chain was sequenced for a study of T-cell reconstitution after alpha-beta-depleted transplantation in children. TCRbeta library construction was performed incorporating unique molecular identifiers. TCRdb ran MiXCR on the PCR reads and lists one entry per CDR3 protein. The profile shows 70,000 to 100,000 distinct CDR3 sequences, about 12% of them singletons. V lost 0 bases, J lost 2 bases, and 14 bases lay in between. The length of the CDR3 is 15 residues. Per germline, CDR1 DFQATT and CDR2 SNEGSKA (reference sequence). This clonotype was detected ten times or more. This specimen consisted of PBMCs from the stem cell graft donor, obtained from the stem cell graft. The TCR comes from a human donor who donated a stem cell graft to a child with inherited bone marrow failure. V is TRBV20-1 and J is TRBJ2-7; a weak D match, TRBD1 (6 bases). Written as DNA, the CDR3 is TGCAGTGCTAGAGACCCCCCGGGACAAACCTACGAGCAGTACTTC. This gives the protein CSARDPPGQTYEQYF.